Shown below are 21 T cell receptor beta chains from a single sample sequenced in a study of shared clonotypes between healthy human individuals (dated by TCRdb to 2020 to 2021). Library preparation employed the immunoSEQ multiplex PCR assay. TCRdb limited this immuneACCESS table to in-frame rearrangements with V and J called. A share of clones is missing; checked studies link under half to unresolved V genes, and the rest is unexplained. This sample lists about 230,000 clones; 65% to 70% were detected once. The ten largest make up around 10% of the sample. Source material: memory CD4+ T cells sorted from blood. The sample's cell subset or site label, in plain terms: CD45RA-negative fraction. The receptor set was obtained from a man younger than 45 in good health.

This chain joins TRBV6-6 and TRBJ2-7, with D unresolved. CDR1 MNHNY and CDR2 SVGAGI come from the germline V gene (reference sequence). The CDR3 runs to 11 residues. Trimming took off 4 bases at V and 4 bases at J, with 5 bases between the two ends. The CDR3 loop is CASSSPYEQYF. In DNA, the CDR3 is TGTGCCAGCAGTTCGCCTTACGAGCAGTACTTC.

The chain recombines TRBV28 with TRBJ1-4; unclear D gene. This CDR3 has 15 residues. Trimming pared 3 bases from V and 8 bases from J, leaving 16 bases between. Germline CDR1 and CDR2: MDHEN and SYDVKM. The DNA of the CDR3 is TGTGCCAGCAGTTTCGTGGGGTCTGCCGAAGAAAAACTGTTTTTT. Translated: CASSFVGSAEEKLFF. Drawing the rest from reference TRBV28 and TRBJ1-4, the complete variable domain is DVKVTQSSRYLVKRTGEKVFLECVQDMDHENMFWYRQDPGLGLRLIYFSYDVKMKEKGDIPEGYSVSREKKERFSLILESASTNQTSMYLCASSFVGSAEEKLFFGSGTQLSVL.

In regard to this clone: This may arise from a read error, as a much more abundant clone is one base away. The CDR3 bases are TGCGCCAGCAGCTTGGGTTCGGCGGGAGGGGGCTCCTACGAGCAGTACTTC. Translating gives CASSLGSAGGGSYEQYF. The chain couples TRBV5-1 to TRBJ2-7, with 9 bases fitting TRBD2. This CDR3 contains 17 residues. Germline-derived CDR1 and CDR2 are SGHRS and YFSETQ. Trimming at V came to 0 bases and at J to 0 bases, leaving 7 bases not matched to a gene.

V and J are TRBV5-1 and TRBJ2-6; TRBD1 aligns across 9 bases. CDR1 is SGHRS and CDR2 is YFSETQ in the germline V gene. This CDR3 is 17 amino acids long. J lost 0 bases, V lost 5 bases, and 6 bases had no gene match. The DNA of the CDR3 is TGCGCCAGCAGTGGACAGGGGATCAGCTCTGGGGCCAACGTCCTGACTTTC. This encodes CASSGQGISSGANVLTF. Based on the CDR3 plus reference TRBV5-1 and TRBJ2-6, the full variable domain is KAGVTQTPRYLIKTRGQQVTLSCSPISGHRSVSWYQQTPGQGLQFLFEYFSETQRNKGNFPGRFSGRQFSNSRSEMNVSTLELGDSALYLCASSGQGISSGANVLTFGAGSRLTVL.

This clone was seen repeatedly, ten times or more. The chain is built from TRBV2 and TRBJ2-1, with 7 positions matching TRBD1. With V trimmed by 1 base and J by 6 bases, 9 bases remained unmatched. CDR1 SNHLY and CDR2 FYNNEI come from the germline V gene. The CDR3 is 16 amino acids. CDR3 bases: TGTGCCAGCAGTGAAGTCCGGGACAGCTATAGCAATGAGCAGTTCTTC. Translated: CASSEVRDSYSNEQFF.

This clone came up once. At one end, the junction sequence differs from germline, possibly due to a read error. The J gene is TRBJ2-7, the V gene TRBV2; TRBD1 or TRBD2 may be the D gene (6 bases each). The germline V gene encodes CDR1 SNHLY and CDR2 FYNNEI. The CDR3 contains 16 residues. CDR3 region: CASSPGEQLLRAGGGF. The DNA of the CDR3 is TGTGCCAGCAGTCCGGGGGAGCAGCTCCTACGAGCTGGAGGGGGCTTC.

The chain has TRBV14 and TRBJ2-7; D may match TRBD1 or TRBD2 (5 bases each). Germline CDR1 and CDR2: SGHDN and FVKESK. Trimming took off 2 bases at V and 4 bases at J, with 15 bases between the two ends. The CDR3 covers 15 residues. The CDR3 nucleotides read TGTGCCAGCAGCCAAAATTGGGGGATCCGATACGAGCAGTACTTC. Translation: CASSQNWGIRYEQYF.

This clone was seen just once. Here the CDR3 DNA reads TGTGCCAGCAGCCAGGGTGCAGGGGGCTCGGTCGGAAACACCATATATTTT. Translated, it gives CASSQGAGGSVGNTIYF. This rearrangement joins TRBV4-2 to TRBJ1-3, with 8 bases lining up with TRBD1. Germline V lookup: CDR1 LGHNA, CDR2 YNFKEQ. The trim removed 3 bases at V and 4 bases at J, leaving 11 bases unmatched. The CDR3 has 17 residues.

The chain carries TRBV5-4 and TRBJ2-1; D remains ambiguous. Germline CDR1 reads SGHNT; CDR2 reads YYREEE (reference sequence). The CDR3 extends over 14 amino acids. Deletions cut 1 base from V and 0 bases from J, with 5 bases between. This CDR3 is CASSLSPSYNEQFF. CDR3 coding DNA: TGTGCCAGCAGCTTGTCTCCCTCCTACAATGAGCAGTTCTTC.

The V and J genes are TRBV5-6 and TRBJ2-3, with 7 bases lining up with TRBD1. The CDR3 has 15 amino acids. V lost 3 bases and J lost 7; bases outside the gene matches: 11. CDR1 SGHDT and CDR2 YYEEEE come from the germline V gene. The CDR3 region is CASSSTDRLGNTQYF. As DNA, the CDR3 is TGTGCCAGCAGCTCCACGGACAGGTTGGGGAATACGCAGTATTTT.

Of note for this clone: At the DNA level, this CDR3 is encoded by other sequences in the same sample as well. V usage is TRBV6-5 and J usage is TRBJ2-1, with D perhaps TRBD2 (5 bases). The germline V gene encodes CDR1 MNHEY and CDR2 SVGAGI. The CDR3 loop spans 12 amino acids. V was shortened by 7 bases and J by 9 bases, with 13 bases between the two germline ends. The CDR3 loop is CASTSGSIEQFF. The CDR3, as DNA: TGTGCCAGCACCAGCGGAAGTATTGAGCAGTTCTTC.

V is TRBV23-1 and J is TRBJ2-7; 8 nucleotides align to TRBD2. TRBV23-1 is identified as an open reading frame with a role that is uncertain. Trimming took 8 bases from V and 2 from J; bases not matched to a gene: 29. The CDR3 contains 21 residues. DNA of the CDR3: TGCGCCAGCGGTCGGCTTGTATGTCGGGAGGGCCAAATATTCTTTACCTACGAGCAGTACTTC. Amino acid sequence: CASGRLVCREGQIFFTYEQYF.

This clone was seen repeatedly, ten times or more. The chain has TRBV5-1 and TRBJ2-5; 9 nucleotides agree with TRBD1. The CDR3 spans 16 residues. With V trimmed by 7 bases and J by 5 bases, 15 bases remained unmatched. The germline V gene encodes CDR1 SGHRS and CDR2 YFSETQ. The CDR3 reads CASAGTGSFFSETQYF. The CDR3 DNA reads as TGCGCCAGCGCCGGGACAGGGTCTTTTTTCTCCGAGACCCAGTACTTC.

This clone has more than one count but fewer than ten. The chain recombines TRBV18 with TRBJ2-1; weak D call: TRBD1 (6 bases). The CDR3 spans 13 residues. V was pared by 4 bases and J by 9 bases, with 13 bases between. Germline V gene sequence: CDR1 KGHSH, CDR2 LQKENI. The CDR3 nucleotides read TGTGCCAGCTCACAACAGGGTTATACTGAGCAGTTCTTC. Encoded protein: CASSQQGYTEQFF.

This chain links TRBV6-1 with TRBJ2-2, with D perhaps TRBD2 (5 bases). The CDR3 spans 14 residues. Looked up from germline, CDR1 is MNHNS and CDR2 is SASEGT. Trimming removed 10 bases at V and 10 bases at J, with 22 bases between. CDR3 region: CATRGNSLAVELFF. The CDR3 DNA reads as TGTGCCACACGGGGAAACAGCCTCGCCGTGGAGCTGTTTTTT.

CDR3 amino acids: CASSPPDLSYEQYF. Written as DNA, the CDR3 is TGTGCCAGCTCACCGCCCGACCTCTCCTACGAGCAGTACTTC. The chain has TRBV18 and TRBJ2-7; D gene unclear. The germline V and J ends were trimmed by 3 bases and 0 bases, with 9 bases remaining between them. The CDR3 is 14 residues long. Germline-derived CDR1 and CDR2 are KGHSH and LQKENI.

This chain connects TRBV28 to TRBJ2-5; 7 bases are a match to TRBD2. Germline-derived CDR1 and CDR2 are MDHEN and SYDVKM. This CDR3 has 20 residues. The J segment lost 0 bases and the V segment lost 6 bases, leaving 22 bases of the junction unmatched. CDR3 protein: CASRPMSGKVGTPYQETQYF. The CDR3 nucleotides are TGTGCCAGCAGACCCATGAGCGGGAAAGTGGGAACACCGTACCAAGAGACCCAGTACTTC.

CDR3 coding DNA: TGTGCCATCACCGCGGACAGGGGGGGCAATGAGCAGTTCTTC. Residues: CAITADRGGNEQFF. The chain uses TRBV10-3 and TRBJ2-1, with TRBD1 identical over 10 bases. This CDR3 is built from 14 residues. CDR1 is ENHRY and CDR2 is SYGVKD in the germline V gene. Trimming cost V 7 bases and J 6 bases; bases outside gene matches: 6.

The chain carries TRBV4-3 and TRBJ1-2, with TRBD1 matching over 10 bases. Germline V lookup: CDR1 LGHNA, CDR2 YSLEER. V was pared by 6 bases and J by 3 bases, with 7 bases of the junction left unmatched. The CDR3 has 15 residues. CDR3 DNA: TGCGCCAGCAGACGTACGGGACAGGGGTACTATGGCTACACCTTC. Encoded protein: CASRRTGQGYYGYTF.

The chain links TRBV9 to TRBJ2-7; D is undetermined. Germline V gene data show CDR1 as SGDLS and CDR2 as YYNGEE. V lost 5 bases and J lost 5, with 17 bases in between. The CDR3 runs 14 residues. The CDR3 DNA reads as TGTGCCAGCAGTTACACTCCGGTCCGCGACGAGCAGTACTTC. It yields the protein CASSYTPVRDEQYF. The full variable domain, its missing parts supplied by reference TRBV9 and TRBJ2-7, is DSGVTQTPKHLITATGQRVTLRCSPRSGDLSVYWYQQSLDQGLQFLIQYYNGEERAKGNILERFSAQQFPDLHSELNLSSLELGDSALYFCASSYTPVRDEQYFGPGTRLTVT.

The genes are TRBV7-6 and TRBJ2-3; D is undetermined. V gave up 7 bases and J gave up 2 bases, with 19 bases separating them. Germline V gene sequence: CDR1 SGHVS, CDR2 FNYEAQ. The CDR3 consists of 16 residues. DNA of the CDR3: TGTGCCAGCACCAAGTCTGGAACACTAAACACAGATACGCAGTATTTT. Translated: CASTKSGTLNTDTQYF.